This is a list of T cell receptor beta chains from one sample in a study of T cell responses to AZD1222 COVID-19 vaccine. The data were produced by immunoSEQ multiplex PCR, yet TCRdb's version contains in-frame clones alone and is incomplete. Here the sample spans 130,000 to 150,000 clones, around 90% being singletons. Sequencing used peripheral blood, obtained 28 days after the second AZD1222 dose. These receptors came from an adult who received the AZD1222 COVID-19 vaccine. Each CDR3 is given with its conserved first and last residue. The D gene is left open where the match is weak. A clone size is listed for some rows: how often the clone was seen (once, few, many), or a class if it is expanded.

d_gene: -
v_gene: TRBV29-1
j_gene: TRBJ1-2
abundance: -
CDR3aa: CSVVRQETNYGYTF
CDR3nt: TGCAGCGTTGTCAGACAGGAGACTAACTATGGCTACACCTTC

d_gene: TRBD2
v_gene: TRBV6-5
j_gene: TRBJ2-7
abundance: -
CDR3aa: CASSYGLAAYEQYF
CDR3nt: TGTGCCAGCAGTTATGGACTAGCGGCCTACGAGCAGTACTTC

d_gene: -
v_gene: TRBV9
j_gene: TRBJ1-1
abundance: once
CDR3aa: CASSVGVGYEAFF
CDR3nt: TGTGCCAGCAGCGTAGGGGTAGGGTATGAAGCTTTCTTT

d_gene: TRBD1
v_gene: TRBV3-1/TRBV3-2
j_gene: TRBJ1-2
abundance: -
CDR3aa: CASSQGQGAFYGYTF
CDR3nt: TGTGCCAGCAGCCAGGGACAGGGGGCGTTCTATGGCTACACCTTC

d_gene: TRBD1
v_gene: TRBV7-9
j_gene: TRBJ1-2
abundance: -
CDR3aa: CASSGTGGNYGYTF
CDR3nt: TGTGCCAGCTCGGGGACAGGGGGGAACTATGGCTACACCTTC

d_gene: TRBD2
v_gene: TRBV6-2/TRBV6-3
j_gene: TRBJ2-1
abundance: -
CDR3aa: CASSYDFYEAGGSYNEQFF
CDR3nt: TGTGCCAGCAGTTACGACTTCTACGAGGCCGGGGGGTCCTACAATGAGCAGTTCTTC

d_gene: -
v_gene: TRBV7-8
j_gene: TRBJ1-4
abundance: -
CDR3aa: CASSLRNVKGANEKLFF
CDR3nt: TGTGCCAGCAGCTTACGCAATGTGAAGGGCGCTAATGAAAAACTGTTTTTT

d_gene: -
v_gene: TRBV7-9
j_gene: TRBJ1-2
abundance: once
CDR3aa: CASSDRNPLYGYTF
CDR3nt: TGTGCCAGCAGCGACAGGAACCCCCTCTATGGCTACACCTTC

d_gene: TRBD1
v_gene: TRBV30
j_gene: TRBJ1-1
abundance: -
CDR3aa: CAWQAGGATEAFF
CDR3nt: TGTGCCTGGCAGGCAGGGGGTGCCACTGAAGCTTTCTTT

d_gene: -
v_gene: TRBV6-5
j_gene: TRBJ1-3
abundance: -
CDR3aa: CASSYSGVSSGNTIYF
CDR3nt: TGTGCCAGCAGTTACTCAGGAGTCTCCTCTGGAAACACCATATATTTT

d_gene: -
v_gene: TRBV6-1
j_gene: TRBJ1-2
abundance: -
CDR3aa: CASSEWSSYGYTF
CDR3nt: TGTGCCAGCAGTGAATGGAGTTCCTATGGCTACACCTTC

d_gene: TRBD1
v_gene: TRBV5-1
j_gene: TRBJ1-6
abundance: -
CDR3aa: CASSPTGGRNSPLHF
CDR3nt: TGCGCCAGCAGCCCTACAGGGGGCAGGAATTCACCCCTCCACTTT

d_gene: TRBD1
v_gene: TRBV6-1
j_gene: TRBJ1-1
abundance: -
CDR3aa: CASSETGDPTEAFF
CDR3nt: TGTGCCAGCAGTGAGACAGGGGACCCAACTGAAGCTTTCTTT

d_gene: -
v_gene: TRBV11-1
j_gene: TRBJ1-1
abundance: -
CDR3aa: CASRGIGANTEAFF
CDR3nt: TGTGCCAGCAGGGGGATTGGGGCTAACACTGAAGCTTTCTTT

d_gene: -
v_gene: TRBV12-3/TRBV12-4
j_gene: TRBJ2-1
abundance: -
CDR3aa: CASRAGTFNEQFF
CDR3nt: TGTGCCAGCAGGGCCGGGACTTTCAATGAGCAGTTCTTC

d_gene: -
v_gene: TRBV11-2
j_gene: TRBJ2-5
abundance: -
CDR3aa: CASSLLPNSRETQYF
CDR3nt: TGTGCCAGCAGCTTGCTCCCGAATTCGAGGGAGACCCAGTACTTC

d_gene: -
v_gene: TRBV9
j_gene: TRBJ2-1
abundance: -
CDR3aa: CASSVAGVATYNEQFF
CDR3nt: TGTGCCAGCAGCGTAGCTGGAGTAGCTACCTACAATGAGCAGTTCTTC

d_gene: -
v_gene: TRBV3-1/TRBV3-2
j_gene: TRBJ1-4
abundance: -
CDR3aa: CASSGPGSSNEKLFF
CDR3nt: TGTGCCAGCAGCGGGCCAGGCAGCTCTAATGAAAAACTGTTTTTT

d_gene: -
v_gene: TRBV11-2
j_gene: TRBJ1-5
abundance: -
CDR3aa: CASSPTDRPDHSNQPQHF
CDR3nt: TGTGCCAGCAGCCCGACCGACCGACCGGACCATAGCAATCAGCCCCAGCATTTT

d_gene: TRBD2
v_gene: TRBV27
j_gene: TRBJ2-1
abundance: -
CDR3aa: CASIRSGRGPNEQFF
CDR3nt: TGTGCCAGCATTCGAAGCGGGAGAGGTCCCAATGAGCAGTTCTTC

d_gene: -
v_gene: TRBV18
j_gene: TRBJ1-2
abundance: -
CDR3aa: CASSPDNRRNYGYTF
CDR3nt: TGTGCCAGCTCACCGGACAACAGAAGGAACTATGGCTACACCTTC

d_gene: -
v_gene: TRBV11-3
j_gene: TRBJ1-2
abundance: -
CDR3aa: CASTREGPNYGYTF
CDR3nt: TGTGCCAGCACCCGTGAAGGGCCCAACTATGGCTACACCTTC

d_gene: -
v_gene: TRBV18
j_gene: TRBJ1-2
abundance: -
CDR3aa: CASSPRSGLNYGYTF
CDR3nt: TGTGCCAGCTCACCCAGATCTGGTTTAAACTATGGCTACACCTTC

d_gene: -
v_gene: TRBV9
j_gene: TRBJ1-6
abundance: -
CDR3aa: CASSISDSQRLLHF
CDR3nt: TGTGCCAGCAGCATATCGGACAGCCAGAGGCTCCTCCACTTT

d_gene: -
v_gene: TRBV4-1
j_gene: TRBJ1-2
abundance: -
CDR3aa: CASSQDRTGRLNGYTF
CDR3nt: TGCGCCAGCAGCCAAGATCGAACAGGACGATTAAATGGCTACACCTTC

d_gene: -
v_gene: TRBV11-2
j_gene: TRBJ2-3
abundance: once
CDR3aa: CASSLLAAVSDTQYF
CDR3nt: TGTGCCAGCAGCCTTTTAGCGGCAGTTTCAGATACGCAGTATTTT

d_gene: -
v_gene: TRBV29-1
j_gene: TRBJ1-2
abundance: once
CDR3aa: CSVGARGGYGYTF
CDR3nt: TGCAGCGTTGGCGCCAGGGGAGGCTATGGCTACACCTTC

d_gene: TRBD1
v_gene: TRBV7-2
j_gene: TRBJ2-5
abundance: -
CDR3aa: CASSFVGQGKETQYF
CDR3nt: TGTGCCAGCAGCTTTGTGGGACAGGGAAAAGAGACCCAGTACTTC

d_gene: TRBD1
v_gene: TRBV29-1
j_gene: TRBJ1-5
abundance: -
CDR3aa: CSVAGTGDQPQHF
CDR3nt: TGCAGCGTCGCCGGGACAGGGGATCAGCCCCAGCATTTT

d_gene: -
v_gene: TRBV27
j_gene: TRBJ2-1
abundance: -
CDR3aa: CASSWLTGAGDYNEQFF
CDR3nt: TGTGCCAGCAGTTGGTTGACGGGCGCAGGGGACTACAATGAGCAGTTCTTC

d_gene: -
v_gene: TRBV5-5
j_gene: TRBJ1-6
abundance: -
CDR3aa: CASSLGTARTPLHF
CDR3nt: TGTGCCAGCAGCTTGGGGACAGCGAGGACACCCCTCCACTTT

d_gene: TRBD2
v_gene: TRBV11-2
j_gene: TRBJ2-3
abundance: once
CDR3aa: CASSRRTSGGEEYF
CDR3nt: TGTGCCAGCAGCCGCCGGACTAGCGGGGGGGAGGAGTATTTT

d_gene: -
v_gene: TRBV18
j_gene: TRBJ1-6
abundance: -
CDR3aa: CASSPPGQSNSPLHF
CDR3nt: TGTGCCAGCTCACCACCCGGACAGTCGAATTCACCCCTCCACTTT

d_gene: -
v_gene: TRBV10-3
j_gene: TRBJ2-5
abundance: -
CDR3aa: CAISESGGEETQYF
CDR3nt: TGTGCCATCAGTGAGTCTGGCGGGGAAGAGACCCAGTACTTC

d_gene: -
v_gene: TRBV7-9
j_gene: TRBJ1-1
abundance: -
CDR3aa: CASSLDAMNTEAFF
CDR3nt: TGTGCCAGCAGCTTAGACGCGATGAACACTGAAGCTTTCTTT

d_gene: TRBD1
v_gene: TRBV5-1
j_gene: TRBJ1-2
abundance: -
CDR3aa: CASSQDRAYGYTF
CDR3nt: TGCGCCAGCAGCCAAGACAGGGCTTATGGCTACACCTTC

d_gene: -
v_gene: TRBV9
j_gene: TRBJ1-5
abundance: -
CDR3aa: CASSVGVHKEPQHF
CDR3nt: TGTGCCAGCAGCGTAGGGGTCCATAAGGAGCCCCAGCATTTT

d_gene: TRBD1
v_gene: TRBV7-3
j_gene: TRBJ1-2
abundance: -
CDR3aa: CASSLAGQGAPDGYTF
CDR3nt: TGTGCCAGCAGCTTAGCGGGGCAGGGGGCGCCTGATGGCTACACCTTC

d_gene: TRBD2
v_gene: TRBV7-9
j_gene: TRBJ2-1
abundance: -
CDR3aa: CASSLGGRAYNEQFF
CDR3nt: TGTGCCAGCAGCTTAGGAGGGAGGGCGTACAATGAGCAGTTCTTC

d_gene: -
v_gene: TRBV7-8
j_gene: TRBJ2-7
abundance: -
CDR3aa: CASSPDRTTYEQYF
CDR3nt: TGTGCCAGCAGCCCTGACAGGACGACCTACGAGCAGTACTTC

d_gene: -
v_gene: TRBV6-5
j_gene: TRBJ1-2
abundance: once
CDR3aa: CASNRGLWEGYTF
CDR3nt: TGTGCCAGCAACCGGGGACTGTGGGAAGGCTACACCTTC

d_gene: -
v_gene: TRBV4-1
j_gene: TRBJ2-7
abundance: -
CDR3aa: CASSRGTSETYEQYF
CDR3nt: TGCGCCAGCAGTCGAGGGACGTCCGAGACCTACGAGCAGTACTTC

d_gene: -
v_gene: TRBV12-5
j_gene: TRBJ1-1
abundance: -
CDR3aa: CASGYDMNTEAFF
CDR3nt: TGTGCTAGTGGATATGACATGAACACTGAAGCTTTCTTT

d_gene: -
v_gene: TRBV3-1/TRBV3-2
j_gene: TRBJ1-6
abundance: -
CDR3aa: CASRESSYNSPLHF
CDR3nt: TGTGCCAGCCGGGAGAGCTCCTATAATTCACCCCTCCACTTT

d_gene: -
v_gene: TRBV7-8
j_gene: TRBJ2-1
abundance: few
CDR3aa: CASSLVRGSDEQFF
CDR3nt: TGTGCCAGCAGCTTAGTAAGGGGGAGCGATGAGCAGTTCTTC

d_gene: -
v_gene: TRBV15
j_gene: TRBJ1-3
abundance: -
CDR3aa: CATSRGGSGNTIYF
CDR3nt: TGTGCCACCAGCAGAGGCGGCTCTGGAAACACCATATATTTT

d_gene: -
v_gene: TRBV4-1
j_gene: TRBJ1-4
abundance: -
CDR3aa: CASSKGTPREKLFF
CDR3nt: TGCGCCAGCAGCAAAGGGACTCCCCGGGAAAAACTGTTTTTT

d_gene: -
v_gene: TRBV2
j_gene: TRBJ1-4
abundance: -
CDR3aa: CASIGDATNEKLFF
CDR3nt: TGTGCCAGCATTGGAGACGCAACTAATGAAAAACTGTTTTTT

d_gene: TRBD1
v_gene: TRBV5-1
j_gene: TRBJ2-5
abundance: -
CDR3aa: CGTKGQDQETQYF
CDR3nt: TGCGGGACCAAAGGACAGGATCAAGAGACCCAGTACTTC

d_gene: -
v_gene: TRBV7-9
j_gene: TRBJ2-7
abundance: -
CDR3aa: CASSGDITYEQYF
CDR3nt: TGTGCCAGCAGCGGGGACATAACCTACGAGCAGTACTTC

d_gene: TRBD1
v_gene: TRBV19
j_gene: TRBJ1-1
abundance: -
CDR3aa: CASSSGDRGLMNTEAFF
CDR3nt: TGTGCCAGTAGTTCAGGGGACAGGGGATTAATGAACACTGAAGCTTTCTTT

d_gene: -
v_gene: TRBV2
j_gene: TRBJ1-5
abundance: -
CDR3aa: CASSDREPQHF
CDR3nt: TGTGCCAGCAGTGATCGGGAGCCCCAGCATTTT

d_gene: -
v_gene: TRBV9
j_gene: TRBJ1-1
abundance: -
CDR3aa: CASSGYPATALNTEAFF
CDR3nt: TGTGCCAGCAGCGGCTACCCGGCGACAGCCCTGAACACTGAAGCTTTCTTT